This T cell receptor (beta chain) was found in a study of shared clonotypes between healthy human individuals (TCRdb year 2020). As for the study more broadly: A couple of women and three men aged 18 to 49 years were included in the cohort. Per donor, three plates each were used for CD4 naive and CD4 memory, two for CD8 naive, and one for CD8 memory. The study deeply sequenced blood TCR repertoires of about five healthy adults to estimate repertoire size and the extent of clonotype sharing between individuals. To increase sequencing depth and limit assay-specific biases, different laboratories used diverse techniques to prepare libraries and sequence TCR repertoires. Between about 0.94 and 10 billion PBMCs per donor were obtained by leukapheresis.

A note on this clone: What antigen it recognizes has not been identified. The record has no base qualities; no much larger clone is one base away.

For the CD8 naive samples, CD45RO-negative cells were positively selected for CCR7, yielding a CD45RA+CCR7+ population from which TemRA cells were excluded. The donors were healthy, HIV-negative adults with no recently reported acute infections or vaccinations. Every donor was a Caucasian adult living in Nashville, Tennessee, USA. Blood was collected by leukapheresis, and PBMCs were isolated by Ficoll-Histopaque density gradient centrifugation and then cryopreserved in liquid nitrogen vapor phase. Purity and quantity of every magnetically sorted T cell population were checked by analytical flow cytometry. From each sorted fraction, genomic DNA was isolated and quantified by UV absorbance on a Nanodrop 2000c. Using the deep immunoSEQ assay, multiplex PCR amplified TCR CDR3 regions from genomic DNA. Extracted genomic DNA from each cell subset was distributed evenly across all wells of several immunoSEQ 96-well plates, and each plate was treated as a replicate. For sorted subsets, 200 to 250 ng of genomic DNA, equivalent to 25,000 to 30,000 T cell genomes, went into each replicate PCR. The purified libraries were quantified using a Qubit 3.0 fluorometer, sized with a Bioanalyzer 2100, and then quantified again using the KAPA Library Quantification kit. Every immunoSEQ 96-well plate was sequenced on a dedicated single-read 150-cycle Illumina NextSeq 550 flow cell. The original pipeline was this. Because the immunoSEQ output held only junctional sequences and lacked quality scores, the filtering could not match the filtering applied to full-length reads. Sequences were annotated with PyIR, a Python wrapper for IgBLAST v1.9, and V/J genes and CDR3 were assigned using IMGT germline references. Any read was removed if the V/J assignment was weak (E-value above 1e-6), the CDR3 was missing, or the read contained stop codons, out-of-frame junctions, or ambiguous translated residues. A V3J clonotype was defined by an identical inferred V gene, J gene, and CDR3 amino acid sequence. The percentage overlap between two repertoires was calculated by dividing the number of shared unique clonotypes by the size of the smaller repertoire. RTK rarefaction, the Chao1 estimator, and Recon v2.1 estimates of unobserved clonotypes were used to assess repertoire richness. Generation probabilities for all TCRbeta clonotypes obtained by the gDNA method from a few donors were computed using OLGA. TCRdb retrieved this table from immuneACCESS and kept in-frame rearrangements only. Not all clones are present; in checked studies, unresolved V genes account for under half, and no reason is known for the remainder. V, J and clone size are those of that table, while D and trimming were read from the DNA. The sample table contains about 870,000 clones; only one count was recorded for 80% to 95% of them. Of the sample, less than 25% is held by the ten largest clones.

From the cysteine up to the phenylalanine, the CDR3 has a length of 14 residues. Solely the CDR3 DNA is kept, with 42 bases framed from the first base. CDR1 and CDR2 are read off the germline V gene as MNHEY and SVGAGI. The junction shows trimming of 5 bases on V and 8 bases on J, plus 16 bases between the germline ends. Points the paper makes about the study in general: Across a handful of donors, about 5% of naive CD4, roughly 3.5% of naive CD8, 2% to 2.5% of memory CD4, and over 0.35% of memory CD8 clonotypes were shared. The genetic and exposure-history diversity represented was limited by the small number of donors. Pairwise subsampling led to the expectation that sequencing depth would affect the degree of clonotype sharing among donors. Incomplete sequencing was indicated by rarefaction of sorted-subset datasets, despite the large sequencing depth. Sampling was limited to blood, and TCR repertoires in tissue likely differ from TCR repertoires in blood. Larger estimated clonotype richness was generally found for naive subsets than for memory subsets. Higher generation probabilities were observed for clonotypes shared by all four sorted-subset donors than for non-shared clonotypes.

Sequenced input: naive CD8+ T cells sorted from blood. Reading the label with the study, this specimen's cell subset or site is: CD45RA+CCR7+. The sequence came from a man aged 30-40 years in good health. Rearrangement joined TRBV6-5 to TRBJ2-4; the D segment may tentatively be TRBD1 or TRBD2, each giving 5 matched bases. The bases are TGTGCCAGCAGTACCCGGGACCCAGGCGACATTCAGTACTTC. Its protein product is CASSTRDPGDIQYF.